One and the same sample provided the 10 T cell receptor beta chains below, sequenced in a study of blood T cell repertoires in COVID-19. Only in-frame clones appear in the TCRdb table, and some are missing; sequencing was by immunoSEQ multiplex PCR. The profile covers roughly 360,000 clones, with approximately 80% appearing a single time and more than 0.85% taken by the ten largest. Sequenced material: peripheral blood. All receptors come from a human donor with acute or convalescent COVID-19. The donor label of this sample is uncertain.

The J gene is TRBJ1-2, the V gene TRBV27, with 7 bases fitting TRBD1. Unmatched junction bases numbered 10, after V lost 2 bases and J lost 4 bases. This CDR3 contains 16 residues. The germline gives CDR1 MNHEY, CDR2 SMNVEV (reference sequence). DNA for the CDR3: TGTGCCAGCAGTTTAATTGCAGGGGGTACCCCCTATGGCTACACCTTC. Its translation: CASSLIAGGTPYGYTF.

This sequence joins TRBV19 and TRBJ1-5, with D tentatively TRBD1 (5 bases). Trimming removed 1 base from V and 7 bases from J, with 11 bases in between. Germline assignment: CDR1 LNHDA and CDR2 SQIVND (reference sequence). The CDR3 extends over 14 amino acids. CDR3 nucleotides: TGTGCCAGTAGTATAGTAGGAGGGACCCAGCCCCAGCATTTT. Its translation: CASSIVGGTQPQHF.

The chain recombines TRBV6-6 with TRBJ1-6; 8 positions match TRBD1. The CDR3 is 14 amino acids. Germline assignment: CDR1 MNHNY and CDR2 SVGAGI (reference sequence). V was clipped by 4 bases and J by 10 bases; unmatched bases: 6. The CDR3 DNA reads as TGTGCCAGCAGTTTTCAGGGGGCAGGATCACCCCTCCACTTT. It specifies CASSFQGAGSPLHF.

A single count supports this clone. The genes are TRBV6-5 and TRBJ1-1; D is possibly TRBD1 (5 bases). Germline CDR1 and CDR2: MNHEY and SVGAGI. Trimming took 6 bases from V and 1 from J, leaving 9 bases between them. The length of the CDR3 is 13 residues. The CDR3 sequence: CASRLQENTEAFF. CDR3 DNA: TGTGCCAGCAGATTACAGGAGAACACTGAAGCTTTCTTT.

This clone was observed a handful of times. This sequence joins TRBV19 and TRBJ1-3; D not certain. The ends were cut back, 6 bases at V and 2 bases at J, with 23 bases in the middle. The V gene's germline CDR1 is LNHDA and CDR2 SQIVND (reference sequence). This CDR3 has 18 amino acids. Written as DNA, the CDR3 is TGTGCCAGTAGCCTTATCGCCGCCTTGCGGGGTGCTGGAAACACCATATATTTT. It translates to CASSLIAALRGAGNTIYF.

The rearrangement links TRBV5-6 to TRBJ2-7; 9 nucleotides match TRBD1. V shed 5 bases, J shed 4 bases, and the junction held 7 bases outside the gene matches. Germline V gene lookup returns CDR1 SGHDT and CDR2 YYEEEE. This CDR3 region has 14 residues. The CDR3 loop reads CASRQTGGRYEQYF. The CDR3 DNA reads TGTGCCAGCAGGCAAACAGGGGGCCGATACGAGCAGTACTTC.

The CDR3 is CASTPEQTGPYYGYTF. The CDR3 nucleotides are TGTGCCAGCACTCCCGAGCAAACAGGGCCCTACTATGGCTACACCTTC. V gene TRBV28 combines with J gene TRBJ1-2, with D possibly TRBD1 on 6 matching bases. V was shortened by 7 bases and J by 3 bases, with 21 bases between the two germline ends. Germline V CDR1 and CDR2: MDHEN, SYDVKM. The CDR3 loop spans 16 amino acids.

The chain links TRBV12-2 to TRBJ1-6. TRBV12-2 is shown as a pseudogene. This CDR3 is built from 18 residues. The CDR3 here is CASRSSPGGAWENSPLHF. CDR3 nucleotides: TGTGCAAGTCGTTCCTCTCCGGGGGGCGCTTGGGAAAATTCACCCCTCCACTTT.

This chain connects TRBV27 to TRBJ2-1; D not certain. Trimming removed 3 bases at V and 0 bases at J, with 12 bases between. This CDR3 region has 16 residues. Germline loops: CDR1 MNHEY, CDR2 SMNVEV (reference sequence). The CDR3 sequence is CASSFRPPSSYNEQFF. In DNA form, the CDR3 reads TGTGCCAGCAGTTTCCGGCCCCCTAGCTCCTACAATGAGCAGTTCTTC.

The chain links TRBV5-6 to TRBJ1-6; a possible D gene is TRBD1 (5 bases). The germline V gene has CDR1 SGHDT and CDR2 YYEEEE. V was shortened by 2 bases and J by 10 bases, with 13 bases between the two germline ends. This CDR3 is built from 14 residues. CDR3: CASSFQGFLSPLHF. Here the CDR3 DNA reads TGTGCCAGCAGCTTTCAGGGATTCTTGTCACCCCTCCACTTT.